This T cell receptor (beta chain) is from a study of blood T cell repertoires in COVID-19 (TCRdb year 2020). Some background on the complete study: Samples covering the acute and convalescent phases of COVID-19 were provided by collaborators in the United States, Italy and Spain. The material from the prospective study consisted of cDNA or gDNA derived from T cells, B-cell-depleted T cells, or PBMCs. Subjects who had been exposed to COVID-19, were actively infected with it, or had recovered from it provided the deeply sampled blood TCRbeta repertoires that made up the dataset. A freely available public database, intended as a resource for researchers studying the immune response to SARS-CoV-2, is where the repertoires were released. The samples were drawn from the first 160 participants of the ongoing ImmuneRACE study and from 1,254 subjects provided by 6 global collaborators. Sample metadata almost always included a de-identified subject ID, COVID-19 status, age in years and sex. Where available, HLA class I and class II types were obtained from metadata supplied by the sample provider rather than from assay-based typing. Study-level results and caveats: Clinical and demographic metadata were provided uncurated, with the amount varying by source and participant.

The immunoSEQ Assay, a bias-controlled multiplex PCR, was used to amplify TCRbeta CDR3 regions from genomic DNA. Processing in the source paper ran as follows. Within the assay, amplification of reference gene primers was used to estimate how many nucleated cells each sample contained. Sequence reads were collapsed and filtered to measure the absolute abundance of every unique TCRbeta CDR3 rearrangement. For each sample, productive Simpson clonality was calculated as the square root of Simpson's diversity index across productive rearrangements. Drawn from immuneACCESS, this table holds only the in-frame rearrangements with V and J called that TCRdb kept. Clones are partly lost; checked studies trace under half to an unresolved V gene and leave the rest unexplained. The V and J calls and the clone size are those of that table, but D and trimming were determined from the DNA. For this sample the table gives fewer than 250,000 clones, of which 85% to 90% were detected only once. The ten biggest clones cover less than 3.5% of the sample.

Whole blood was collected in K2EDTA tubes by collaborating institutions according to the institutions' own protocols. For TCRbeta analysis, collaborator samples were shipped as frozen whole blood, as isolated PBMCs, or as DNA extracted from either sample type. Turning to this clone: The antigen this receptor binds is unknown. No much larger clonotype is one base removed from it; base qualities were not supplied.

Taken from cysteine to phenylalanine, the CDR3 has 16 residues. Just the 48-base CDR3 DNA is kept, in frame starting at base 1. CDR1 is given as LNHNV and CDR2 as YYDKDF, both from the germline V gene (reference sequence). V loses 3 bases, J loses 1 base, and the germline ends lie 13 bases apart. The receptor's source is a woman in her sixties with acute or convalescent COVID-19. The chain is encoded by TRBV15 joined to TRBJ1-5; the D gene is possibly TRBD1, with 5 bases matching. Sequenced input: peripheral blood. The DNA sequence reads TGTGCCACCAGCAGCGCTGGGGGGATAAGCAATCAGCCCCAGCATTTT. Its protein reads: CATSSAGGISNQPQHF.